This entry describes one TCR beta chain. The CDR3 totals 15 residues. Germline V gene lookup returns CDR1 PRHDT and CDR2 FYEKMQ (reference sequence). The V end was cut by 0 bases, the J end by 4 bases, with 11 bases between. Authors' data handling: Quantification of nucleated cells was approximated via reference gene primer amplification. This table comes from immunoSEQ multiplex PCR, and its TCRdb copy is limited to in-frame clones, with some not included. From that table come the V and J calls and clone size; the DNA was used to work out D and trimming. The table includes about 140,000 clones, 70% to 85% detected once. This entry belongs to a study of blood T cell repertoires in COVID-19. For the study at large: Acute and convalescent COVID-19 samples came from the United States, Italy and Spain. The cDNA or gDNA used as material had been derived from T cells, B-cell-depleted T cells, or PBMCs.

Material: peripheral blood. The genes are TRBV13 and TRBJ2-3; maybe TRBD2 (5 bases). This receptor was obtained from a man aged 60 to 75 with active or convalescent COVID-19. In DNA, the CDR3 is TGTGCCAGCAGCTTAGGCGGGATCTGGGCAGATACGCAGTATTTT. Translating it yields CASSLGGIWADTQYF.